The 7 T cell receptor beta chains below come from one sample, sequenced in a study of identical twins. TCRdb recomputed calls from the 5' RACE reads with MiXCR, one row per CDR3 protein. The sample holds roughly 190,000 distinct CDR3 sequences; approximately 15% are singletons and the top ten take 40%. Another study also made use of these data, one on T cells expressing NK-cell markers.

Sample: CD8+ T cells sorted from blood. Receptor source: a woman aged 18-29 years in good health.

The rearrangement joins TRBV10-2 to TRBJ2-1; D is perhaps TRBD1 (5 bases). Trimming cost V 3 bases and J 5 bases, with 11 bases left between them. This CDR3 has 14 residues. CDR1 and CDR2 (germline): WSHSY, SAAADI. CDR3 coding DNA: TGCGCCAGCAGTGAACAGGCCCTGCACAATGAGCAGTTCTTC. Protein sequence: CASSEQALHNEQFF.

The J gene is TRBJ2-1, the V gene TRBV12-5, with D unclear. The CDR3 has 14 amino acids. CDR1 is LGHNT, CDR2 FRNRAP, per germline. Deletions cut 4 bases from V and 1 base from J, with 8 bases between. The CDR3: CASGSSLSYNEQFF. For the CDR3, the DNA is TGTGCTAGTGGTTCGTCCCTTTCCTACAATGAGCAGTTCTTC.

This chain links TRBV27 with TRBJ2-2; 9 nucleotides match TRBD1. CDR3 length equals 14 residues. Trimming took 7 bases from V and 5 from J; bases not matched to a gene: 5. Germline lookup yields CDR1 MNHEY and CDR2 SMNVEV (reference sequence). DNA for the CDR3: TGTGCCAGCACATACAGGGGGCAGACCGGGGAGCTGTTTTTT. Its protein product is CASTYRGQTGELFF.

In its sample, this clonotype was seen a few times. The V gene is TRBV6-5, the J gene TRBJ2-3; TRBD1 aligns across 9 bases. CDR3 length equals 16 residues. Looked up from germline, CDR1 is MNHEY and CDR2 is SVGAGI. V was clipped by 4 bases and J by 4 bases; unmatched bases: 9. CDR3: CASSSLGQGRADTQYF. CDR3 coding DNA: TGTGCCAGCAGTTCTCTCGGACAGGGGAGGGCAGATACGCAGTATTTT.

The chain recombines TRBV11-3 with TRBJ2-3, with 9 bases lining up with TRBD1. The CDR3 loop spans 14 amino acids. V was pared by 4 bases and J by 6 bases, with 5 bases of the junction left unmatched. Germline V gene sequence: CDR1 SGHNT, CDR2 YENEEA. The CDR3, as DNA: TGTGCCAGCAGCTCCAGGGACAGGGAGGATACGCAGTATTTT. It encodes CASSSRDREDTQYF.

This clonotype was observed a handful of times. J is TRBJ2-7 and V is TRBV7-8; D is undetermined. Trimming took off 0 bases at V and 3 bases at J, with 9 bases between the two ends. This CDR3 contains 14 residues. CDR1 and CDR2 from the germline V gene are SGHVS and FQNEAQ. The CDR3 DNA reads TGTGCCAGCAGCTTAGCAGGGCTCAACTACGAGCAGTACTTC. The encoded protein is CASSLAGLNYEQYF.

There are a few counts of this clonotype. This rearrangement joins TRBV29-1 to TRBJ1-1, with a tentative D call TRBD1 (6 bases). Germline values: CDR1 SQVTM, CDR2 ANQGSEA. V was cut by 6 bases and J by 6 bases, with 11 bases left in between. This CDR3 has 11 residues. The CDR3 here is CSVAGTPEAFF. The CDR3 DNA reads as TGCAGCGTGGCCGGGACACCTGAAGCTTTCTTT.